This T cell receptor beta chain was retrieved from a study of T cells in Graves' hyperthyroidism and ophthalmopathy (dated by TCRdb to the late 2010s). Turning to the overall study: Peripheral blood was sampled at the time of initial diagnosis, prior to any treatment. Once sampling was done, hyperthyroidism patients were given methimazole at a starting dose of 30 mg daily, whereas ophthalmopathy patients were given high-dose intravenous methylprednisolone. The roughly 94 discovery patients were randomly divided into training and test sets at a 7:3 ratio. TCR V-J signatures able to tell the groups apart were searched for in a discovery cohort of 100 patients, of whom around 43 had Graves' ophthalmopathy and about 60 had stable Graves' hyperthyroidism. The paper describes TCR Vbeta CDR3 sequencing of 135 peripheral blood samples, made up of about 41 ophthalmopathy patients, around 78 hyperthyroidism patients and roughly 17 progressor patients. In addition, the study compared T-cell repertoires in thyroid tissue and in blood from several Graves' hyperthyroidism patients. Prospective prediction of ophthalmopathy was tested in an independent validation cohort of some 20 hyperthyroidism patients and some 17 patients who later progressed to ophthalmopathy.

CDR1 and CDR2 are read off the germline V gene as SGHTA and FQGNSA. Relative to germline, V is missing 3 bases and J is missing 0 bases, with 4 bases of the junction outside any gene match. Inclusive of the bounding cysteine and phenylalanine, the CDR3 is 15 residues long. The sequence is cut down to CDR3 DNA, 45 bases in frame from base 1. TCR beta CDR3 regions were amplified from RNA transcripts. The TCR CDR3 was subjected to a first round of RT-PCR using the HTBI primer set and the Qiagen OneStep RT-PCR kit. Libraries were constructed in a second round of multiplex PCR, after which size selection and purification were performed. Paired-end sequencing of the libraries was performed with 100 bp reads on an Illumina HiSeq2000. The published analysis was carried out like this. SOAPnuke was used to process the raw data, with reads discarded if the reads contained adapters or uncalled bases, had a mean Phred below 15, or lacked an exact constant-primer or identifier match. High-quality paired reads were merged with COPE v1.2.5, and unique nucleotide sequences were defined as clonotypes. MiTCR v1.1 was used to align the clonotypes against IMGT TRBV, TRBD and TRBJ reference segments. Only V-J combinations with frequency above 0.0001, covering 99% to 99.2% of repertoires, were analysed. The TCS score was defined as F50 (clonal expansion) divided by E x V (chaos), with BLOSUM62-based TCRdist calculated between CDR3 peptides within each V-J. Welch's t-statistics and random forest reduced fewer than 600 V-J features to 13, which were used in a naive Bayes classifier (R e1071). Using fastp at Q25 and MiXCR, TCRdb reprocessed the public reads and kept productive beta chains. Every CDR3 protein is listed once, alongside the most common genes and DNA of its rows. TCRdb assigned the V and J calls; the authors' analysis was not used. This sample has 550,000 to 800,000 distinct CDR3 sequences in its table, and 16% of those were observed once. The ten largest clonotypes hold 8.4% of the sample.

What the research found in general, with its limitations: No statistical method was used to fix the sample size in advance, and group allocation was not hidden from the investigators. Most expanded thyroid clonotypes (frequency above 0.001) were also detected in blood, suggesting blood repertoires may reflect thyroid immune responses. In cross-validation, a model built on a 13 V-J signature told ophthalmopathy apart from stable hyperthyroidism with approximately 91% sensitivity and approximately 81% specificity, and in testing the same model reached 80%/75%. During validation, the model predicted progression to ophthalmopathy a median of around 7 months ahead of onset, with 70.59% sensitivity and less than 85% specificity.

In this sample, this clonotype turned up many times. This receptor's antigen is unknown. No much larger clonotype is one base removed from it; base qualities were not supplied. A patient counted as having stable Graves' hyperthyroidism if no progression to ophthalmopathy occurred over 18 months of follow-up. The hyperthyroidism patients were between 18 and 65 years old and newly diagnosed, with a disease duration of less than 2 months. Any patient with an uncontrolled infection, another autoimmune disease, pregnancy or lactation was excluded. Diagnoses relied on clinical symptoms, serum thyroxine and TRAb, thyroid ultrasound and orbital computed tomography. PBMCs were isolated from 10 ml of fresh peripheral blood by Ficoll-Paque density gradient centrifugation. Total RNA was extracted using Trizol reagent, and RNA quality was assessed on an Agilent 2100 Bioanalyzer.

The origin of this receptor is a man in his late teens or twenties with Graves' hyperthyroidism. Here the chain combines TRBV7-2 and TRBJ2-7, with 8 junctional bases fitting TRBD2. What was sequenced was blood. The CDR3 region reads CASSLAGGFSYEQYF. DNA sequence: TGTGCCAGCAGCTTGGCGGGAGGCTTCTCCTACGAGCAGTACTTC.